The T cell receptor beta chain under discussion was sequenced for a study of CD8+CD57+ T cells in acquired aplastic anemia. Profiling that covered TCR beta VDJ and CDR3 relied on genomic DNA as its template. From the reads, TCRdb called clonotypes with MiXCR, one entry per CDR3 protein. The data contain 200,000 to 250,000 distinct CDR3 sequences, approximately 51% of them singletons. Trimming took 6 bases from V and 4 from J, leaving 24 bases between them. The CDR3 spans 16 residues. CDR1 and CDR2 from the germline V gene are SQVTM and ANQGSEA. Patients chosen for sequencing had CD8+CD57+ cells that had expanded, as shown by flow cytometry. Blood came from patients not yet given any therapy.

The origin of this receptor is a human donor with aplastic anemia. The chain uses TRBV29-1 and TRBJ1-1, with TRBD1 as a possible D gene (6 bases). Sequencing input: sorted CD4+, CD8+, or CD8+CD57+ T cells (not recorded which) from PBMCs. The chain's CDR3 is CSVEFGTTGRSTEAFF. Here the CDR3 DNA reads TGCAGCGTCGAGTTCGGGACGACAGGTCGCTCCACTGAAGCTTTCTTT.